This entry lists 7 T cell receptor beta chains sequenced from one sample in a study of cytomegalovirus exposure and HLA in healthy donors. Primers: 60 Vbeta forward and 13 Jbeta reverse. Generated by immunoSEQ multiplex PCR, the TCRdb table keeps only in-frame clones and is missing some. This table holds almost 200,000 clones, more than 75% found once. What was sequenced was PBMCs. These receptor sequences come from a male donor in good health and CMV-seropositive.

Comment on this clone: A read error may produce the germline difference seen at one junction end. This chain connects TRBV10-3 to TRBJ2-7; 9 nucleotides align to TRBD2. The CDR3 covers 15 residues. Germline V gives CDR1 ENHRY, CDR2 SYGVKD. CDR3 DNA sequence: TGTGCCATCAGAGAGTTAGCGGGGGCCTCCTACGAGCAGTACTTC. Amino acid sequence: CAIRELAGASYEQYF.

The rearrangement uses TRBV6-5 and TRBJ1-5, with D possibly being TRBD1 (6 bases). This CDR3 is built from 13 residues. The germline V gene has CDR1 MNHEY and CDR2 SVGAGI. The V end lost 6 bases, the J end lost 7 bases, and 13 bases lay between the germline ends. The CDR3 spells CASRTDRSQPQHF. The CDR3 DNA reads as TGTGCCAGCAGAACCGACAGGTCCCAGCCCCAGCATTTT.

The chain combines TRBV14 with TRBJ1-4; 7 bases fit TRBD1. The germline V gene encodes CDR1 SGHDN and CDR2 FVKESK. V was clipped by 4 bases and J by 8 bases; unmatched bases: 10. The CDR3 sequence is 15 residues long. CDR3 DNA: TGTGCCAGCAGCCCCCGGAGGACAGGAGTCGAAAAACTGTTTTTT. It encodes CASSPRRTGVEKLFF.

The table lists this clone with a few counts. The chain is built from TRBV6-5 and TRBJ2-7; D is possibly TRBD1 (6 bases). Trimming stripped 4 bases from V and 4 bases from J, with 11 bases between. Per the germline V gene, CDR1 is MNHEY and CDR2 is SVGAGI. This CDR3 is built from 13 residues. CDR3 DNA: TGTGCCAGCAGTTTAAACAGGGTTTACGAGCAGTACTTC. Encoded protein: CASSLNRVYEQYF.

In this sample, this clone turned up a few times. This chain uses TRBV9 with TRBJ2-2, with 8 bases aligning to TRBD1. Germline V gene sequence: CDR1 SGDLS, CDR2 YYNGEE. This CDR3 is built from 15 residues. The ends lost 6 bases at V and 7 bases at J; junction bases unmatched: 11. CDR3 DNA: TGTGCCAGCACCCGACAGGGGCCGGAACGCGGGGAGCTGTTTTTT. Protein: CASTRQGPERGELFF.

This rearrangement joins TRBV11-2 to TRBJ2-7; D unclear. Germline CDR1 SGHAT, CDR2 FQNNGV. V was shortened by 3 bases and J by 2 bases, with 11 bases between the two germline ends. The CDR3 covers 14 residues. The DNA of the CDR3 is TGTGCCAGCAGCTTGGGCAGGCCCACCTACGAGCAGTACTTC. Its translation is CASSLGRPTYEQYF. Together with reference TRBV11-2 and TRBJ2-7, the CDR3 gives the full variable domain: EAGVAQSPRYKIIEKRQSVAFWCNPISGHATLYWYQQILGQGPKLLIQFQNNGVVDDSQLPKDRFSAERLKGVDSTLKIQPAKLEDSAVYLCASSLGRPTYEQYFGPGTRLTVT.

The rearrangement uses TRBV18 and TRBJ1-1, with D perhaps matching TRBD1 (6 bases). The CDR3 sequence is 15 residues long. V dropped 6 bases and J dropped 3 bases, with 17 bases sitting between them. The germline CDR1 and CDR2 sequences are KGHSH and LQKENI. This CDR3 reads CASSRLQGMDTEAFF. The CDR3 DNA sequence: TGTGCCAGCTCTCGTCTACAGGGAATGGACACTGAAGCTTTCTTT. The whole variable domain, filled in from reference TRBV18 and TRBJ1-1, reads NAGVMQNPRHLVRRRGQEARLRCSPMKGHSHVYWYRQLPEEGLKFMVYLQKENIIDESGMPKERFSAEFPKEGPSILRIQQVVRGDSAAYFCASSRLQGMDTEAFFGQGTRLTVV.